Each of the 15 T cell receptor beta chains below was sequenced from the same sample in a study of blood T cell repertoires in COVID-19. The protocol was immunoSEQ multiplex PCR, while the TCRdb copy is restricted to in-frame clones and leaves out a portion. The data hold 75,000 to 100,000 clones, with approximately 86% observed a single time. The sample consisted of peripheral blood. These receptors originate from a man older than 75 with acute or convalescent COVID-19.

The genes are TRBV10-3 and TRBJ2-5; maybe TRBD1 (6 bases). Per germline, CDR1 ENHRY and CDR2 SYGVKD. V was clipped by 4 bases and J by 4 bases, with 10 bases between them. The CDR3 loop spans 13 amino acids. The CDR3 is CAISAGRGETQYF. The CDR3 DNA is TGTGCCATCAGTGCTGGCAGGGGAGAGACCCAGTACTTC.

V gene TRBV10-3 combines with J gene TRBJ1-6; 9 bases are shared with TRBD1. From germline, CDR1 is ENHRY and CDR2 SYGVKD. J was trimmed by 8 bases and V by 7 bases; bases with no gene match: 18. The CDR3 loop spans 18 amino acids. The CDR3 is CAIKPGTGTVVFDSPLHF. The CDR3, as DNA: TGTGCCATCAAACCCGGGACAGGGACGGTTGTTTTTGATTCACCCCTCCACTTT.

The J gene is TRBJ2-1, the V gene TRBV14; D may be TRBD2 (5 bases). CDR1 and CDR2 (germline): SGHDN, FVKESK. Between the trimmed V and J ends, which lost 0 bases and 7 bases, there was a span of 16 bases. The CDR3 runs 16 residues. Here the CDR3 reads CASSQDRSGYGNEQFF. The DNA of the CDR3 is TGTGCCAGCAGCCAAGACAGGAGCGGTTACGGTAATGAGCAGTTCTTC.

This clone is a singleton in its sample. The V call is TRBV11-2, the J call TRBJ2-3; D is ambiguous. This CDR3 comprises 13 residues. V was pared by 2 bases and J by 3 bases, with 6 bases between. The germline CDR1 and CDR2 sequences are SGHAT and FQNNGV. CDR3 sequence reads: CASSLRGTDTQYF. As DNA, the CDR3 is TGTGCCAGCAGCTTACGAGGAACAGATACGCAGTATTTT.

This clone is a singleton in its sample. The DNA for the CDR3 is TGCGCCAGCAGCCCCGGCAGGGGAGGGATCACCGGGGAGCTGTTTTTT. Its translation is CASSPGRGGITGELFF. The chain recombines TRBV5-1 with TRBJ2-2; possibly TRBD2 for D (7 bases). The V gene's germline CDR1 is SGHRS and CDR2 YFSETQ. The CDR3 is 16 residues long. Trimming took 4 bases from V and 4 from J, leaving 17 bases between them.

V gene TRBV19 combines with J gene TRBJ2-2; no definite D call. The CDR3 covers 15 residues. Trimming took 4 bases from V and 1 from J, leaving 10 bases between them. Germline values: CDR1 LNHDA, CDR2 SQIVND (reference sequence). CDR3 loop: CASSKTVLNTGELFF. As DNA, the CDR3 is TGTGCCAGTAGTAAAACGGTCCTGAACACCGGGGAGCTGTTTTTT.

J is TRBJ2-7 and V is TRBV4-1, with TRBD2 as a possible D gene (6 bases). The germline V gene has CDR1 MGHRA and CDR2 YSYEKL. Trimming cost V 0 bases and J 7 bases, with 25 bases left between them. The CDR3 runs to 18 residues. The CDR3 loop is CASSQEGVGTGPGDEQYF. CDR3 DNA sequence: TGCGCCAGCAGCCAAGAGGGAGTGGGCACGGGGCCGGGGGATGAGCAGTACTTC.

This chain joins TRBV3-1 (or the pseudogene TRBV3-2) and TRBJ2-7, with 9 bases identical to TRBD1. Germline CDR1 and CDR2: LGHDT and YNNKEL (reference sequence). After removal of 2 bases from V and 4 bases from J, the junction contained 3 bases not matched to a gene. This CDR3 has 14 residues. CDR3 coding DNA: TGTGCCAGCAGCCAATGGGACAGGGTATACGAGCAGTACTTC. Protein sequence: CASSQWDRVYEQYF.

This chain uses TRBV6-5 with TRBJ2-2, with D perhaps TRBD1 (8 bases). The V and J ends lost 6 bases and 0 bases respectively, with 11 bases between them. Germline V gives CDR1 MNHEY, CDR2 SVGAGI. The CDR3 is made up of 15 amino acids. The CDR3 here is CASRTGGANTGELFF. CDR3 DNA sequence: TGTGCCAGCAGAACAGGGGGGGCGAACACCGGGGAGCTGTTTTTT.

This clone was found a few times. The rearrangement links TRBV3-1 (or the pseudogene TRBV3-2) to TRBJ2-7; no definite D call. CDR1 is LGHDT and CDR2 is YNNKEL in the germline V gene (reference sequence). Trimming shortened V by 7 bases and J by 3 bases, and 10 bases separated the two germline ends. The CDR3 runs 12 residues. The CDR3 DNA follows: TGTGCCAGCACCCCCCCCATCTACGAGCAGTACTTC. Encoded protein: CASTPPIYEQYF.

The CDR3 sequence: CASSGARRTGTFF. The CDR3 coding sequence is TGTGCCAGCAGCGGGGCCAGACGGACAGGTACTTTCTTT. This chain joins TRBV21-1 and TRBJ1-1; the table's D gene call, TRBD1, was not cross checked with the DNA. TRBV21-1 is a pseudogene locus. This CDR3 region has 13 residues.

The chain carries TRBV7-2 and TRBJ1-1, with unresolved D. V lost 2 bases, J lost 1 base, and 5 bases lay in between. The CDR3 has 13 residues. The germline gives CDR1 SGHTA, CDR2 FQGNSA. CDR3 protein: CASSLTENTEAFF. CDR3 in DNA: TGTGCCAGCAGCTTAACAGAGAACACTGAAGCTTTCTTT. The variable domain in full, with the rest retrieved from reference TRBV7-2 and TRBJ1-1, is GAGVSQSPSNKVTEKGKDVELRCDPISGHTALYWYRQSLGQGLEFLIYFQGNSAPDKSGLPSDRFSAERTGGSVSTLTIQRTQQEDSAVYLCASSLTENTEAFFGQGTRLTVV.

CDR3 region: CASSLNLGTDTQYF. CDR3 nucleotides: TGTGCCAGCAGCTTAAACCTAGGCACAGATACGCAGTATTTT. The chain employs TRBV5-4 and TRBJ2-3; D is ambiguous. V was shortened by 2 bases and J by 1 base, with 8 bases between the two germline ends. This CDR3 spans 14 amino acids. From germline, CDR1 is SGHNT and CDR2 YYREEE (reference sequence).

The chain has TRBV7-8 and TRBJ1-2; 10 bases agree with TRBD1. V shed 5 bases and J 8 bases; nucleotides not matched to a gene: 11. This CDR3 comprises 15 residues. Per the germline V gene, CDR1 is SGHVS and CDR2 is FQNEAQ. The DNA for the CDR3 is TGTGCCAGCAGCCTTGACATGTGGACAGGGGGAGGCTACACCTTC. Its translation is CASSLDMWTGGGYTF.

The chain uses TRBV7-9 and TRBJ1-2; D is uncertain. The V gene's germline CDR1 is SEHNR and CDR2 FQNEAQ (reference sequence). Between the trimmed V and J ends, which lost 6 bases and 0 bases, there was a span of 11 bases. The length of the CDR3 is 14 residues. CDR3 residues: CASSKIQANYGYTF. The CDR3 DNA is TGTGCCAGCAGTAAAATTCAGGCTAACTATGGCTACACCTTC.